What follows are 20 T cell receptor beta chains derived from one specimen sequenced in a study of T cell responses to AZD1222 COVID-19 vaccine. Sequencing was performed with immunoSEQ multiplex PCR; in TCRdb, only in-frame clones are kept and a portion is missing. The sample has more than 110,000 clones, roughly 92% seen once. Sequencing was performed on peripheral blood, taken on day 0 of AZD1222 vaccination. The receptor set was obtained from an adult in good health.

The chain couples TRBV7-2 to TRBJ2-1; D is ambiguous. Trimming cost V 6 bases and J 4 bases, with 13 bases left between them. CDR1 SGHTA and CDR2 FQGNSA come from the germline V gene. This CDR3 region has 14 residues. The CDR3 protein is CASSPTNNYNEQFF. Here the CDR3 DNA reads TGTGCCAGCAGTCCCACTAACAATTACAATGAGCAGTTCTTC.

The chain uses TRBV2 and TRBJ2-1; TRBD2 aligns across 7 bases. CDR1 and CDR2 from the germline V gene are SNHLY and FYNNEI. The CDR3 loop spans 11 amino acids. Unmatched junction bases numbered 6, after V lost 6 bases and J lost 13 bases. This CDR3 is CASSASGGQFF. The CDR3 DNA reads as TGTGCCAGCAGCGCTAGCGGTGGTCAGTTCTTC.

V and J are TRBV7-2 and TRBJ2-3; D call uncertain. Between the trimmed V and J ends, which lost 1 base and 2 bases, there was a span of 7 bases. The CDR3 contains 14 residues. The V gene's germline CDR1 is SGHTA and CDR2 FQGNSA. The CDR3 DNA reads TGTGCCAGCAGCTTAGGTCTAAACACAGATACGCAGTATTTT. Protein: CASSLGLNTDTQYF. Full variable domain (rest looked up from reference TRBV7-2 and TRBJ2-3): GAGVSQSPSNKVTEKGKDVELRCDPISGHTALYWYRQSLGQGLEFLIYFQGNSAPDKSGLPSDRFSAERTGGSVSTLTIQRTQQEDSAVYLCASSLGLNTDTQYFGPGTRLTVL.

This rearrangement joins TRBV13 to TRBJ2-7, with TRBD1 identical over 10 bases. There are 15 residues in the CDR3. V shed 0 bases and J 3 bases; nucleotides not matched to a gene: 2. Germline values: CDR1 PRHDT, CDR2 FYEKMQ (reference sequence). For the CDR3, the DNA is TGTGCCAGCAGCTTAGGGGGACAGGGGATCTACGAGCAGTACTTC. The encoded protein is CASSLGGQGIYEQYF.

J is TRBJ1-4 and V is TRBV7-9, with 9 nucleotides matching TRBD1. The CDR3 contains 14 residues. Germline CDR1 SEHNR, CDR2 FQNEAQ (reference sequence). The V and J ends lost 4 bases and 5 bases, in that order; junction bases with no gene match: 2. CDR3 sequence (DNA): TGTGCCAGCAGCTGGGACAGGGAGAATGAAAAACTGTTTTTT. Translated: CASSWDRENEKLFF.

The chain couples TRBV11-1 to TRBJ2-7, with a possible D match to TRBD2 (5 bases). Trimming removed 3 bases at V and 3 bases at J, with 9 bases between. Germline V gene data show CDR1 as SGHAT and CDR2 as FQDESV (reference sequence). CDR3 size: 13 residues. The CDR3 sequence is CASSLFRGYEQYF. The CDR3 nucleotides read TGTGCCAGCAGCTTGTTTCGGGGCTACGAGCAGTACTTC. Filled out from reference TRBV11-1 and TRBJ2-7, the complete variable domain reads EAEVAQSPRYKITEKSQAVAFWCDPISGHATLYWYRQILGQGPELLVQFQDESVVDDSQLPKDRFSAERLKGVDSTLKIQPAELGDSAMYLCASSLFRGYEQYFGPGTRLTVT.

The gene calls are TRBV5-6 and TRBJ2-7; TRBD2 might be the D (5 bases). Germline V gene sequence: CDR1 SGHDT, CDR2 YYEEEE. With 0 bases removed from V and 2 bases from J, the gap between germline ends came to 9 bases. This CDR3 comprises 14 residues. The CDR3 region is CASSLGGDTYEQYF. DNA for the CDR3: TGTGCCAGCAGCTTGGGGGGAGATACCTACGAGCAGTACTTC.

V gene TRBV4-1 combines with J gene TRBJ2-2; D unclear. The CDR3 has 17 residues. CDR1 and CDR2 from the germline V gene are MGHRA and YSYEKL. The ends were cut back, 0 bases at V and 1 base at J, with 12 bases in the middle. CDR3 sequence (DNA): TGCGCCAGCAGCCAAGACTCAGCTCCTCGGAACACCGGGGAGCTGTTTTTT. It translates to CASSQDSAPRNTGELFF.

The chain links TRBV5-1 to TRBJ2-5; D might be TRBD1 or TRBD2, each matching 5 bases. The germline gives CDR1 SGHRS, CDR2 YFSETQ. Trimming stripped 4 bases from V and 5 bases from J, with 12 bases between. CDR3 size: 13 residues. CDR3 sequence reads: CASSHLGDETQYF. The CDR3 bases are TGCGCCAGCAGCCATCTGGGGGATGAGACCCAGTACTTC. The complete variable domain, with remaining parts taken from reference TRBV5-1 and TRBJ2-5, reads KAGVTQTPRYLIKTRGQQVTLSCSPISGHRSVSWYQQTPGQGLQFLFEYFSETQRNKGNFPGRFSGRQFSNSRSEMNVSTLELGDSALYLCASSHLGDETQYFGPGTRLLVL.

This chain joins TRBV15 and TRBJ2-7; D might be TRBD2 (5 bases). The germline V gene has CDR1 LNHNV and CDR2 YYDKDF (reference sequence). The germline V and J ends were trimmed by 0 bases and 2 bases, with 23 bases remaining between them. This CDR3 has 19 amino acids. The CDR3 loop is CATSRDTGKGLPLTYEQYF. The CDR3 DNA reads as TGTGCCACCAGCAGAGATACCGGGAAAGGATTGCCATTGACCTACGAGCAGTACTTC.

This sequence joins TRBV18 and TRBJ2-7; D is possibly TRBD2 (6 bases). V was trimmed by 2 bases and J by 5 bases, leaving 16 bases between them. Germline V CDR1 and CDR2: KGHSH, LQKENI. This CDR3 is 15 amino acids long. The CDR3 DNA is TGTGCCAGCTCACCAAGTCGGCGGGACGGCAACGAGCAGTACTTC. This encodes CASSPSRRDGNEQYF.

In this sample, this clone turned up a few times. The genes are TRBV5-1 and TRBJ1-6; 7 bases agree with TRBD1. Germline V gene sequence: CDR1 SGHRS, CDR2 YFSETQ. The CDR3 is made up of 15 amino acids. Trimming took 7 bases from V and 7 from J; bases not matched to a gene: 11. In nucleotides, the CDR3 is TGCGCCAGCTCTACTACGGGACAGAAAAATTCACCCCTCCACTTT. Translated, it gives CASSTTGQKNSPLHF.

The V call is TRBV6-5, the J call TRBJ2-3; TRBD1 matches at 9 bases. After removal of 6 bases from V and 4 bases from J, the junction contained 5 bases not matched to a gene. Germline V lookup: CDR1 MNHEY, CDR2 SVGAGI. The CDR3 contains 14 residues. As DNA, the CDR3 is TGTGCCAGCAGGAAAGGACAGGGGTCAGATACGCAGTATTTT. Translating it yields CASRKGQGSDTQYF.

The chain couples TRBV27 to TRBJ2-1; TRBD2 matches 14 bases. The ends lost 5 bases at V and 4 bases at J; junction bases unmatched: 1. Germline V gene lookup returns CDR1 MNHEY and CDR2 SMNVEV (reference sequence). This CDR3 region has 15 residues. The DNA of the CDR3 is TGTGCCAGCAGTAGACTAGCGGGAGGGTACAATGAGCAGTTCTTC. As protein: CASSRLAGGYNEQFF.

This chain uses TRBV5-6 with TRBJ2-3; 10 nucleotides agree with TRBD2. CDR1 is SGHDT, CDR2 YYEEEE, per germline. V shed 4 bases and J 11 bases; nucleotides not matched to a gene: 4. This CDR3 contains 12 residues. CDR3 DNA sequence: TGTGCCAGCAGCCAAGCTAGCGGGGGGCAGTATTTT. It yields the protein CASSQASGGQYF.

The gene calls are TRBV5-1 and TRBJ1-1; no firm D call. The CDR3 runs 15 residues. The V and J ends lost 5 bases and 6 bases respectively, with 20 bases between them. The germline gives CDR1 SGHRS, CDR2 YFSETQ. CDR3 protein: CASRVPSHSNPEAFF. As DNA, the CDR3 is TGCGCCAGCAGGGTGCCTTCACATAGTAACCCTGAAGCTTTCTTT.

The V and J genes are TRBV27 and TRBJ1-5, with 8 bases lining up with TRBD1. The CDR3 consists of 14 residues. Trimming took 1 base from V and 5 from J; bases not matched to a gene: 1. Per the germline V gene, CDR1 is MNHEY and CDR2 is SMNVEV (reference sequence). As DNA, the CDR3 is TGTGCCAGCAGTTTATACAGGGGGGATCAGCCCCAGCATTTT. It specifies CASSLYRGDQPQHF.

The V call is TRBV18, the J call TRBJ1-4; D gene ambiguous. The V gene's germline CDR1 is KGHSH and CDR2 LQKENI. V gave up 6 bases and J gave up 6 bases, with 17 bases separating them. This CDR3 is built from 15 residues. CDR3 sequence reads: CASSNSEELDEKLFF. In nucleotides, the CDR3 is TGTGCCAGCTCGAACTCGGAGGAATTGGATGAAAAACTGTTTTTT.

The V gene is TRBV2, the J gene TRBJ1-5; 11 bases map to TRBD1. This CDR3 is built from 17 residues. Per germline, CDR1 SNHLY and CDR2 FYNNEI. V shed 4 bases and J 2 bases; nucleotides not matched to a gene: 7. The CDR3 is CASSGTGGGSGNQPQHF. The CDR3 nucleotides are TGTGCCAGCAGTGGGACAGGGGGCGGTTCCGGCAATCAGCCCCAGCATTTT.

The chain uses TRBV24-1 and TRBJ1-2; D is unresolved. V dropped 0 bases and J dropped 8 bases, with 18 bases sitting between them. The CDR3 length is 16 residues. In germline, CDR1 is KGHDR, CDR2 SFDVKD. The CDR3 nucleotides are TGTGCCACCAGTGATTTGGTATACCCTCCACCGCGCGGCTACACCTTC. It encodes CATSDLVYPPPRGYTF.